Each of the 29 T cell receptor beta chains below was sequenced from the same sample in a study of vaccination effects on CD4 cells after COVID-19. Repertoires were generated with immunoSEQ multiplex PCR, while TCRdb's copy carries only in-frame clones and drops some. The sample lists 15,000 or so clones; around three quarters were seen once. Viral peptide pools were used in the ViraFEST assay to expand antigen-specific CD4+ T cells, and sequencing came afterward. Researchers isolated CD4+ T cells once approximately eleven days of culture had elapsed. Confirmation by PCR established that the person had SARS-CoV-2 infection between March and December 2020. Each participant was administered two doses of either the BNT162b2 or the mRNA-1273 vaccine. Their antigen targets remain unknown. The sequencing used CD4+ T cells from PBMCs cultured with SARS-CoV-2 spike peptides, collected after COVID-19 vaccination. The receptors come from a human donor who had a prior SARS-CoV-2 infection.

This sequence joins TRBV11-2 and TRBJ2-3, with D possibly matching TRBD2 (6 bases). V was pared by 4 bases and J by 6 bases, with 20 bases between. The CDR3 runs 16 residues. Germline CDR1 reads SGHAT; CDR2 reads FQNNGV. As DNA, the CDR3 is TGTGCCAGCAGCTCTGATGCGGGGTCTATAACGGATACGCAGTATTTT. It translates to CASSSDAGSITDTQYF.

The chain employs TRBV29-1 and TRBJ2-6; TRBD1 matches at 8 bases. Losses at the gene ends were 4 bases for V and 2 bases for J; bases not matched to a gene: 4. This CDR3 contains 15 residues. Germline values: CDR1 SQVTM, CDR2 ANQGSEA. CDR3 in amino acids: CSVAQGAAGANVLTF. The DNA of the CDR3 is TGCAGCGTTGCGCAGGGGGCGGCTGGGGCCAACGTCCTGACTTTC.

This clone was picked up one time. The V and J genes are TRBV28 and TRBJ1-5; 10 nucleotides align to TRBD1. The CDR3 is made up of 18 amino acids. Germline CDR1 reads MDHEN; CDR2 reads SYDVKM. With V trimmed by 7 bases and J by 1 base, 13 bases remained unmatched. CDR3 loop: CASTPGQGEGWSNQPQHF. CDR3 sequence (DNA): TGTGCCAGCACCCCCGGACAGGGGGAGGGTTGGAGCAATCAGCCCCAGCATTTT.

The chain couples TRBV2 to TRBJ2-7, with unresolved D. The CDR3 is 15 residues long. The germline V gene encodes CDR1 SNHLY and CDR2 FYNNEI. V was pared by 8 bases and J by 0 bases, with 17 bases between. The CDR3 DNA is TGTGCCAGCCGCTCAGACACACACGCCTCCTACGAGCAGTACTTC. Amino acids: CASRSDTHASYEQYF.

This clone came up a few times. In DNA, the CDR3 is TGTGCCAGCAGTGAATTGGGACTAGCGTCGGACAATGAGCAGTTCTTC. Protein product: CASSELGLASDNEQFF. The chain employs TRBV2 and TRBJ2-1; 10 bases match TRBD2. Germline V lookup: CDR1 SNHLY, CDR2 FYNNEI. The CDR3 spans 16 residues. J was trimmed by 5 bases and V by 2 bases; bases with no gene match: 6.

The chain is built from TRBV5-1 and TRBJ1-2; D is undetermined. Trimming left V 4 bases short and J 6 bases short, with 10 bases between. The CDR3 extends over 12 amino acids. In germline, CDR1 is SGHRS, CDR2 YFSETQ. This CDR3 is CASSPRYNGYTF. The CDR3 DNA is TGCGCCAGCAGCCCCCGGTACAATGGCTACACCTTC.

This chain joins TRBV2 and TRBJ1-2; unclear D gene. Germline V gene sequence: CDR1 SNHLY, CDR2 FYNNEI. V was clipped by 2 bases and J by 7 bases, with 8 bases between them. The CDR3 sequence is 12 residues long. CDR3 in DNA: TGTGCCAGCAGTGAATACGGAGGTGGCTACACCTTC. This codes for CASSEYGGGYTF.

This clone was counted a few times. V gene TRBV27 combines with J gene TRBJ1-2; D gene uncertain. CDR3 length: 12 amino acids. Trimming shortened V by 6 bases and J by 4 bases, and 9 bases separated the two germline ends. Germline CDR1 reads MNHEY; CDR2 reads SMNVEV (reference sequence). In DNA, the CDR3 is TGTGCCAGCAGAGAGGGTTTCTATGGCTACACCTTC. Translated: CASREGFYGYTF.

This chain connects TRBV5-6 to TRBJ1-2; D gene uncertain. The CDR3 spans 14 residues. Germline loops: CDR1 SGHDT, CDR2 YYEEEE. V lost 1 base and J lost 8, with 15 bases in between. CDR3 coding DNA: TGTGCCAGCAGCTTGTCCGGCCTGTACCACGGCTACACCTTC. The encoded protein is CASSLSGLYHGYTF.

V usage is TRBV24-1 and J usage is TRBJ1-2; D is undetermined. Germline V gene data show CDR1 as KGHDR and CDR2 as SFDVKD. The CDR3 has 14 amino acids. V lost 0 bases and J lost 1, with 5 bases in between. The CDR3 protein is CATSDLPDNYGYTF. The CDR3 region has the DNA TGTGCCACCAGTGATTTGCCGGATAACTATGGCTACACCTTC.

The chain uses TRBV6-5 and TRBJ1-3, with D unclear. This CDR3 is built from 16 residues. The germline gives CDR1 MNHEY, CDR2 SVGAGI. Trimming pared 2 bases from V and 0 bases from J, leaving 11 bases between. CDR3 DNA sequence: TGTGCCAGCAGTTACGGGCAGGCCGACTCTGGAAACACCATATATTTT. It codes for CASSYGQADSGNTIYF.

The V call is TRBV5-5, the J call TRBJ1-2; 8 bases align to TRBD1. In germline, CDR1 is SGHKS, CDR2 YYEKEE (reference sequence). V shed 1 base, J shed 3 bases, and the junction held 5 bases outside the gene matches. The CDR3 runs 15 residues. For the CDR3, the DNA is TGTGCCAGCAGCTTGTTAGGACAGGGTGACTATGGCTACACCTTC. Its translation: CASSLLGQGDYGYTF.

The chain employs TRBV7-9 and TRBJ2-3; 7 nucleotides match TRBD1. V gave up 1 base and J gave up 0 bases; unmatched junction bases: 7. From germline, CDR1 is SEHNR and CDR2 FQNEAQ (reference sequence). There are 17 residues in the CDR3. CDR3: CASSLGTGQQSTDTQYF. CDR3 nucleotide sequence: TGTGCCAGCAGCTTAGGGACGGGACAGCAGAGCACAGATACGCAGTATTTT.

The chain joins TRBV19 to TRBJ1-2, with 7 bases fitting TRBD1. The V gene's germline CDR1 is LNHDA and CDR2 SQIVND (reference sequence). The trim removed 4 bases at V and 8 bases at J, leaving 13 bases unmatched. This CDR3 spans 15 amino acids. CDR3 in amino acids: CASSTTGAQGKGYTF. For the CDR3, the DNA is TGTGCCAGTAGTACCACAGGGGCCCAGGGGAAAGGCTACACCTTC.

J is TRBJ2-7 and V is TRBV6-5, with D hard to call. Germline-derived CDR1 and CDR2 are MNHEY and SVGAGI. Trimming left V 0 bases short and J 3 bases short, with 6 bases between. CDR3 size: 13 residues. The CDR3 DNA reads TGTGCCAGCAGTTACTCTTTGGGCTACGAGCAGTACTTC. Protein sequence: CASSYSLGYEQYF.

This clone was seen only once. The CDR3 nucleotides are TGTGCCAGCAGCCAGAACTATGGCTACACCTTC. Translated: CASSQNYGYTF. This chain joins TRBV6-6 and TRBJ1-2; D is undetermined. Germline V gives CDR1 MNHNY, CDR2 SVGAGI (reference sequence). V was clipped by 6 bases and J by 2 bases, with 4 bases between them. This CDR3 contains 11 residues.

This clone turned up a few times. The chain uses TRBV2 and TRBJ2-1; no definite D call. The ends were cut back, 1 base at V and 0 bases at J, with 16 bases in the middle. This CDR3 comprises 18 residues. Germline assignment: CDR1 SNHLY and CDR2 FYNNEI. The CDR3 region is CASSEVLLGKSSYNEQFF. The CDR3 DNA sequence: TGTGCCAGCAGTGAAGTTTTGCTGGGGAAAAGCTCCTACAATGAGCAGTTCTTC.

The V call is TRBV18, the J call TRBJ1-1, with D maybe TRBD1 (5 bases). Trimming cost V 1 base and J 2 bases, with 11 bases left between them. CDR1 is KGHSH and CDR2 is LQKENI in the germline V gene. The CDR3 covers 15 residues. CDR3 protein: CASSPQGIGNTEAFF. The CDR3 DNA reads TGTGCCAGCTCACCACAGGGGATAGGAAACACTGAAGCTTTCTTT.

Comment on this clone: The sample holds other DNA sequences that translate to the same CDR3. V usage is TRBV5-1 and J usage is TRBJ2-5; TRBD2 matches 11 bases. Germline values: CDR1 SGHRS, CDR2 YFSETQ. The CDR3 totals 16 residues. Trimming took 0 bases from V and 1 from J; bases not matched to a gene: 2. This CDR3 is CASSLGLAGGQETQYF. In DNA form, the CDR3 reads TGCGCCAGCAGCTTGGGGCTAGCGGGGGGCCAAGAGACCCAGTACTTC.

This clone was recorded a few times. The chain links TRBV7-9 to TRBJ1-2; D is unresolved. Germline V gene data show CDR1 as SEHNR and CDR2 as FQNEAQ (reference sequence). With 1 base removed from V and 2 bases from J, the gap between germline ends came to 8 bases. The CDR3 is made up of 14 amino acids. CDR3 in DNA: TGTGCCAGCAGCTTAGGCCGGGCCAACTATGGCTACACCTTC. It encodes CASSLGRANYGYTF.

This chain connects TRBV15 to TRBJ2-5, with TRBD2 matching over 8 bases. The trim removed 3 bases at V and 5 bases at J, leaving 11 bases unmatched. CDR1 and CDR2 (germline): LNHNV, YYDKDF (reference sequence). The CDR3 consists of 16 residues. CDR3 residues: CATSRGSVASGETQYF. CDR3 DNA sequence: TGTGCCACCAGCAGGGGGTCGGTCGCTAGCGGGGAGACCCAGTACTTC.

The rearrangement uses TRBV20-1 and TRBJ2-1; 7 bases are shared with TRBD2. Per germline, CDR1 DFQATT and CDR2 SNEGSKA (reference sequence). V lost 3 bases to trimming and J lost 5 bases; unmatched junction nucleotides: 4. CDR3 length equals 13 residues. CDR3 region: CSASSSGDNEQFF. Here the CDR3 DNA reads TGCAGTGCTAGTTCAAGCGGGGACAATGAGCAGTTCTTC.

The chain links TRBV7-2 to TRBJ1-2; D unresolved. With 1 base removed from V and 5 bases from J, the gap between germline ends came to 23 bases. The CDR3 contains 18 residues. In germline, CDR1 is SGHTA, CDR2 FQGNSA. For the CDR3, the DNA is TGTGCCAGCAGCTTAGGTCTCGGGGATTACAGTTCAGAATATGGCTACACCTTC. Encoded protein: CASSLGLGDYSSEYGYTF.

This clone showed up just once. CDR3 coding DNA: TGTGCCAGCAGCGTTCACGGGGGAGCTAGCACAGATACGCAGTATTTT. Translating it yields CASSVHGGASTDTQYF. The chain recombines TRBV9 with TRBJ2-3; a weak D match, TRBD2 (6 bases). Germline V gives CDR1 SGDLS, CDR2 YYNGEE. The CDR3 totals 16 residues. Trimming took 2 bases from V and 0 from J, leaving 13 bases between them.

This clone was picked up a small number of times. The gene calls are TRBV7-3 and TRBJ1-6; D perhaps matches TRBD1 (6 bases). This CDR3 is built from 13 residues. Trimming stripped 4 bases from V and 8 bases from J, with 9 bases between. Looked up from germline, CDR1 is SGHTA and CDR2 is FQGTGA. In DNA form, the CDR3 reads TGTGCCAGCAGCTGGCGACAGGATTCACCCCTCCACTTT. It translates to CASSWRQDSPLHF.

This clone was seen more than once but under ten times. The chain uses TRBV4-1 and TRBJ1-5; TRBD1 aligns across 7 bases. With V trimmed by 5 bases and J by 3 bases, 13 bases remained unmatched. This CDR3 contains 17 residues. Looked up from germline, CDR1 is MGHRA and CDR2 is YSYEKL. This chain's CDR3 is CASSFNPRQGNNQPQHF. CDR3 nucleotides: TGCGCCAGCAGCTTCAATCCCAGACAGGGAAACAATCAGCCCCAGCATTTT.

The CDR3 loop reads CASSRSGTSGGIPYEQYF. The CDR3 DNA is TGTGCCAGCAGCCGGTCCGGGACTAGCGGGGGGATCCCCTACGAGCAGTACTTC. This chain links TRBV4-2 with TRBJ2-7, with TRBD2 matching over 15 bases. Germline V gene sequence: CDR1 LGHNA, CDR2 YNFKEQ. The V gene end was trimmed by 4 bases and the J gene end by 2 bases; junction bases not matched to a gene: 9. CDR3 size: 18 residues.

V and J are TRBV9 and TRBJ2-7; no definite D call. Looked up from germline, CDR1 is SGDLS and CDR2 is YYNGEE. V lost 4 bases and J 0 bases, leaving 8 bases between the germline ends. There are 13 residues in the CDR3. CDR3 DNA: TGTGCCAGCAGCCCCGGTGCCTCCTACGAGCAGTACTTC. This encodes CASSPGASYEQYF.

The CDR3, as DNA: TGTGCCAGCAGCTCCCCTCCAGGACAGAACGGGGACACCGGGGAGCTGTTTTTT. Translated, it gives CASSSPPGQNGDTGELFF. The V gene is TRBV7-4, the J gene TRBJ2-2; D perhaps matches TRBD1 (6 bases). The germline gives CDR1 SGHVT, CDR2 SQSDAQ. This CDR3 is built from 18 residues. V was clipped by 4 bases and J by 3 bases, with 21 bases between them.